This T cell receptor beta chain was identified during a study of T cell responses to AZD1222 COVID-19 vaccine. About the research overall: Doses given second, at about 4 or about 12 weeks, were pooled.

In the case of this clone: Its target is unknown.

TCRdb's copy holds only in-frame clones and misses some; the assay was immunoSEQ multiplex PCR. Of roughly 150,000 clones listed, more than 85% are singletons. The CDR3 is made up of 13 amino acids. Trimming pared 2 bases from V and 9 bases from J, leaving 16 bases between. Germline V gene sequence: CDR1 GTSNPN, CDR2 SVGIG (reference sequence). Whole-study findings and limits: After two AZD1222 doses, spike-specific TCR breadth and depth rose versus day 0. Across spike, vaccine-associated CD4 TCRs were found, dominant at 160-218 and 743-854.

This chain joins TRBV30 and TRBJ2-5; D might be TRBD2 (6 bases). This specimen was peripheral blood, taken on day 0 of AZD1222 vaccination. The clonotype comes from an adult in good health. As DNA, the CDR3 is TGTGCCTGGAGTTGGGGCGAAAGGAGGGCCCAGTACTTC. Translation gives CAWSWGERRAQYF.